One sample yielded the 32 T cell receptor beta chains listed below, sequenced in a study of OX40 agonist ivuxolimab in advanced cancers. The protocol was immunoSEQ multiplex PCR, while the TCRdb copy is restricted to in-frame clones and leaves out a portion. The top ten clones hold approximately 26% of a sample with about 28,000 clones, around 84% of them seen once. The source material was CD4+ or CD8+ T cells sorted from blood, sampled in a trial of the OX40 agonist ivuxolimab. The receptors come from an adult with an advanced solid tumor such as melanoma, head and neck, liver or kidney cancer.

In its sample, this clone ranks as medium-sized. This chain joins TRBV4-3 and TRBJ1-2; the match to TRBD1 covers 8 bases. Germline trimming cut 0 bases from V and 5 bases from J; bases unmatched to any gene: 8. The germline V gene has CDR1 LGHNA and CDR2 YSLEER. The CDR3 consists of 16 residues. CDR3 DNA sequence: TGCGCCAGCAGCCAAGAATATGGTACAGGGGGATATGGCTACACCTTC. Its protein product is CASSQEYGTGGYGYTF.

The chain joins TRBV11-2 to TRBJ2-1; no clear D gene. Trimming cost V 5 bases and J 10 bases, with 12 bases left between them. CDR3 length equals 12 residues. The germline V gene encodes CDR1 SGHAT and CDR2 FQNNGV. This CDR3 is CASSPPDREQFF. For the CDR3, the DNA is TGTGCCAGCAGCCCCCCGGATAGAGAGCAGTTCTTC. Together with reference TRBV11-2 and TRBJ2-1, the CDR3 gives the full variable domain: EAGVAQSPRYKIIEKRQSVAFWCNPISGHATLYWYQQILGQGPKLLIQFQNNGVVDDSQLPKDRFSAERLKGVDSTLKIQPAKLEDSAVYLCASSPPDREQFFGPGTRLTVL.

Details on this clone: The sample contains more than one DNA sequence encoding this CDR3. The chain carries TRBV4-1 and TRBJ2-1; perhaps D is TRBD1 or TRBD2 (5 bases each). The CDR3 consists of 14 residues. Trimming stripped 1 base from V and 6 bases from J, with 10 bases between. Germline CDR1 reads MGHRA; CDR2 reads YSYEKL. The CDR3 protein is CASSQVGESNEQFF. In nucleotides, the CDR3 is TGCGCCAGCAGCCAAGTGGGGGAATCCAATGAGCAGTTCTTC.

This clone was detected only once. CDR3 residues: CASSLDPDKTSTDTQYF. In DNA, the CDR3 is TGTGCCAGCAGCTTAGATCCTGACAAAACTAGCACAGATACGCAGTATTTT. This chain links TRBV11-2 with TRBJ2-3; D unclear. Trimming took off 0 bases at V and 0 bases at J, with 13 bases between the two ends. The CDR3 consists of 17 residues. Germline values: CDR1 SGHAT, CDR2 FQNNGV.

J is TRBJ1-2 and V is TRBV7-6; possibly TRBD1 for D (5 bases). V was trimmed by 8 bases and J by 4 bases, leaving 11 bases between them. The length of the CDR3 is 12 residues. Looked up from germline, CDR1 is SGHVS and CDR2 is FNYEAQ. CDR3 loop: CASGGSSYGYTF. CDR3 in DNA: TGTGCCAGCGGGGGGTCGTCCTATGGCTACACCTTC.

The rearrangement links TRBV11-2 to TRBJ1-2; 10 bases match TRBD1. The CDR3 has 15 residues. Germline trimming cut 6 bases from V and 6 bases from J; bases unmatched to any gene: 10. Looked up from germline, CDR1 is SGHAT and CDR2 is FQNNGV. The CDR3 nucleotides are TGTGCCAGCAGTCCGGACAGGGGGATTACCCATGGCTACACCTTC. Translation: CASSPDRGITHGYTF.

This chain uses TRBV9 with TRBJ1-2; TRBD1 matches 8 bases. J lost 2 bases, V lost 0 bases, and 9 bases had no gene match. This CDR3 is 17 amino acids long. Germline V gene data show CDR1 as SGDLS and CDR2 as YYNGEE. The DNA of the CDR3 is TGTGCCAGCAGCGTAGCACAGGGACGACAGGGGAACTATGGCTACACCTTC. It is translated as CASSVAQGRQGNYGYTF.

The chain employs TRBV27 and TRBJ2-1; D is uncertain. Germline assignment: CDR1 MNHEY and CDR2 SMNVEV (reference sequence). The CDR3 is made up of 16 amino acids. Trimming removed 2 bases from V and 9 bases from J, with 20 bases in between. The CDR3 spells CASSLLGPQGPPEQFF. In DNA, the CDR3 is TGTGCCAGCAGTTTACTCGGGCCCCAAGGGCCACCTGAGCAGTTCTTC.

The rearrangement uses TRBV7-9 and TRBJ1-2; D uncertain. This CDR3 spans 12 amino acids. Germline CDR1 reads SEHNR; CDR2 reads FQNEAQ (reference sequence). Trimming cost V 10 bases and J 6 bases, with 15 bases left between them. The CDR3 sequence is CATSPAADGYTF. CDR3 sequence (DNA): TGTGCCACCTCCCCGGCGGCAGATGGCTACACCTTC.

This clone was seen only once. The CDR3 is CASTPPEGITDTQYF. The CDR3 DNA reads TGCGCCAGCACCCCCCCCGAGGGGATCACAGATACGCAGTATTTT. V is TRBV5-1 and J is TRBJ2-3; D assignment may be TRBD1 or TRBD2 (5 bases each). Trimming stripped 6 bases from V and 2 bases from J, with 16 bases between. The length of the CDR3 is 15 residues. Germline loops: CDR1 SGHRS, CDR2 YFSETQ. Together with reference TRBV5-1 and TRBJ2-3, the CDR3 gives the full variable domain: KAGVTQTPRYLIKTRGQQVTLSCSPISGHRSVSWYQQTPGQGLQFLFEYFSETQRNKGNFPGRFSGRQFSNSRSEMNVSTLELGDSALYLCASTPPEGITDTQYFGPGTRLTVL.

V and J are TRBV29-1 and TRBJ2-2, with D perhaps given as TRBD1 or TRBD2 (6 bases each). Trimming removed 4 bases at V and 7 bases at J, with 22 bases between. The germline CDR1 and CDR2 sequences are SQVTM and ANQGSEA. The CDR3 runs to 16 residues. The CDR3, as DNA: TGCAGCGTTGGGGGGGTTCAGGGGAGAGGAAACGGGGAGCTGTTTTTT. Residues: CSVGGVQGRGNGELFF.

The J gene is TRBJ2-6, the V gene TRBV2, with 7 nucleotides matching TRBD2. Per germline, CDR1 SNHLY and CDR2 FYNNEI. There are 16 residues in the CDR3. With V trimmed by 5 bases and J by 0 bases, 4 bases remained unmatched. The CDR3: CASSSSGGSGANVLTF. The CDR3 DNA is TGTGCCAGCAGTAGTTCGGGGGGCTCTGGGGCCAACGTCCTGACTTTC.

The V call is TRBV7-9, the J call TRBJ2-3; D is tentatively TRBD1 or TRBD2 (5 bases each). Trimming left V 4 bases short and J 2 bases short, with 13 bases between. Germline loops: CDR1 SEHNR, CDR2 FQNEAQ (reference sequence). The length of the CDR3 is 15 residues. The CDR3 protein is CASSSGTSLTDTQYF. CDR3 bases: TGTGCCAGCAGCTCGGGGACCTCGCTCACAGATACGCAGTATTTT.

As DNA, the CDR3 is TGTGCCAGCAGTTTAACCTTACTTAATAATTCACCCCTCCACTTT. As protein: CASSLTLLNNSPLHF. The genes are TRBV27 and TRBJ1-6, with D uncertain. There are 15 residues in the CDR3. Germline V gene data show CDR1 as MNHEY and CDR2 as SMNVEV (reference sequence). V was trimmed by 2 bases and J by 5 bases, leaving 10 bases between them.

The chain recombines TRBV6-6 with TRBJ2-1, with 8 bases lining up with TRBD2. Germline CDR1 and CDR2: MNHNY and SVGAGI (reference sequence). This CDR3 region has 16 residues. V trimming: 6 bases; J trimming: 4 bases; junction bases outside the gene matches: 11. CDR3 DNA: TGTGCCAGCAGCCCCCTTAGCGGGAATAGTTACAATGAGCAGTTCTTC. This encodes CASSPLSGNSYNEQFF.

This clone was observed once. The chain uses TRBV10-3 and TRBJ2-6; 12 bases align to TRBD1. With V trimmed by 0 bases and J by 3 bases, 6 bases remained unmatched. This CDR3 comprises 19 residues. Germline CDR1 reads ENHRY; CDR2 reads SYGVKD. DNA for the CDR3: TGTGCCATCAGTGAGTCGATGGGACAGGGGGCAAGTGGGGCCAACGTCCTGACTTTC. Amino acid sequence: CAISESMGQGASGANVLTF.

The V gene is TRBV10-3, the J gene TRBJ2-7; D possibly corresponds to TRBD2 (5 bases). V was clipped by 0 bases and J by 4 bases, with 10 bases between them. The germline CDR1 and CDR2 sequences are ENHRY and SYGVKD. This CDR3 contains 14 residues. CDR3 DNA: TGTGCCATCAGTGAGTCGACTACATTTTACGAGCAGTACTTC. Amino acid sequence: CAISESTTFYEQYF.

The chain combines TRBV9 with TRBJ1-2; TRBD1 aligns across 8 bases. V gave up 0 bases and J gave up 7 bases; unmatched junction bases: 8. The CDR3 sequence is 15 residues long. Germline V gene data show CDR1 as SGDLS and CDR2 as YYNGEE. CDR3 in amino acids: CASSVDYGQGAGYTF. In DNA, the CDR3 is TGTGCCAGCAGCGTAGATTACGGACAGGGAGCTGGCTACACCTTC.

The CDR3 loop is CASTSAAEANEQFF. The DNA of the CDR3 is TGTGCCAGCACCTCGGCCGCGGAGGCAAATGAGCAGTTCTTC. This chain connects TRBV6-5 to TRBJ2-1; perhaps TRBD2 as D (5 bases). This CDR3 is 14 amino acids long. V was pared by 7 bases and J by 7 bases, with 17 bases between. Germline V gives CDR1 MNHEY, CDR2 SVGAGI.

The chain joins TRBV5-4 to TRBJ1-2, with 7 bases fitting TRBD1. CDR3 size: 16 residues. V lost 7 bases, J lost 4 bases, and 16 bases stayed unmatched. Germline V CDR1 and CDR2: SGHNT, YYREEE (reference sequence). The CDR3 sequence: CASGDGRDRLTYGYTF. DNA of the CDR3: TGTGCCAGCGGTGACGGCCGGGACAGACTAACCTATGGCTACACCTTC.

CDR3 nucleotide sequence: TGTGCCAGCAGCGTAGGTGAAGGGGGAGGAAACACCATATATTTT. It encodes CASSVGEGGGNTIYF. V is TRBV9 and J is TRBJ1-3; D is perhaps TRBD1 (6 bases). The length of the CDR3 is 15 residues. Germline V gene data show CDR1 as SGDLS and CDR2 as YYNGEE. V shed 0 bases and J shed 4 bases, with 11 bases lying between them.

This clone was detected only once. The chain carries TRBV5-5 and TRBJ1-1; TRBD1 might be the D (5 bases). V was clipped by 4 bases and J by 0 bases, with 16 bases between them. The CDR3 spans 16 residues. Germline loops: CDR1 SGHKS, CDR2 YYEKEE (reference sequence). Here the CDR3 DNA reads TGTGCCAGCAGCATTTGGCGGGGGGGATTGAACACTGAAGCTTTCTTT. This encodes CASSIWRGGLNTEAFF. Looking up the rest from reference TRBV5-5 and TRBJ1-1 gives the full variable domain: DAGVTQSPTHLIKTRGQQVTLRCSPISGHKSVSWYQQVLGQGPQFIFQYYEKEERGRGNFPDRFSARQFPNYSSELNVNALLLGDSALYLCASSIWRGGLNTEAFFGQGTRLTVV.

This clone turned up a few times. CDR3: CASRPDTDTGELFF. CDR3 sequence (DNA): TGCGCCAGCAGACCAGACACAGACACCGGGGAGCTGTTTTTT. V is TRBV4-3 and J is TRBJ2-2, with D uncertain. Germline assignment: CDR1 LGHNA and CDR2 YSLEER. V was clipped by 6 bases and J by 3 bases, with 11 bases between them. The CDR3 runs 14 residues.

The chain employs TRBV27 and TRBJ2-3; D remains unclear. This CDR3 has 15 amino acids. V gave up 3 bases and J gave up 2 bases, with 12 bases separating them. Germline loops: CDR1 MNHEY, CDR2 SMNVEV (reference sequence). CDR3: CASSFVREVTDTQYF. The CDR3 nucleotides read TGTGCCAGCAGTTTTGTTCGTGAAGTCACAGATACGCAGTATTTT.

This chain joins TRBV6-1 and TRBJ1-2, with no clear D. The ends were cut back, 6 bases at V and 5 bases at J, with 13 bases in the middle. The CDR3 loop spans 13 amino acids. Germline lookup yields CDR1 MNHNS and CDR2 SASEGT. The chain's CDR3 is CASRRRILYGYTF. The CDR3, as DNA: TGTGCCAGCAGAAGACGGATCCTTTATGGCTACACCTTC.

The rearrangement links TRBV25-1 to TRBJ2-7; 7 positions agree with TRBD1. Germline assignment: CDR1 MGHDK and CDR2 SYGVNS. This CDR3 spans 11 amino acids. The CDR3 spells CATGQTYEQYF. The CDR3 nucleotides are TGTGCTACGGGACAGACCTACGAGCAGTACTTC.

Comments on this clone: This CDR3 is also generated by other DNA sequences in the sample. The rearrangement links TRBV27 to TRBJ2-5; D is unresolved. Germline V lookup: CDR1 MNHEY, CDR2 SMNVEV (reference sequence). This CDR3 has 13 amino acids. Trimming cost V 4 bases and J 0 bases, with 6 bases left between them. CDR3 in DNA: TGTGCCAGCAGTTCAGAGTACCAAGAGACCCAGTACTTC. This sequence encodes CASSSEYQETQYF.

The gene calls are TRBV19 and TRBJ2-5, with D unclear. V dropped 11 bases and J dropped 5 bases, with 12 bases sitting between them. The CDR3 consists of 11 residues. Germline V gene data show CDR1 as LNHDA and CDR2 as SQIVND (reference sequence). As DNA, the CDR3 is TGTGCCGGGAATAGTGGGGAGACCCAGTACTTC. Translating it yields CAGNSGETQYF.

The chain carries TRBV7-9 and TRBJ1-1; 7 positions match TRBD1. In germline, CDR1 is SEHNR, CDR2 FQNEAQ (reference sequence). The CDR3 consists of 15 residues. Losses at the gene ends were 4 bases for V and 0 bases for J; bases not matched to a gene: 5. CDR3 nucleotide sequence: TGTGCCAGCAGCTCATTGACAGGGCTGAACACTGAAGCTTTCTTT. This gives the protein CASSSLTGLNTEAFF.

The chain uses TRBV27 and TRBJ1-2; TRBD1 is a possible D gene (5 bases). CDR1 is MNHEY and CDR2 is SMNVEV in the germline V gene (reference sequence). V dropped 8 bases and J dropped 6 bases, with 19 bases sitting between them. CDR3 length: 14 amino acids. The CDR3 DNA is TGTGCCAGCGGCCACCTTGAGTCAGGGCATGGCTACACCTTC. It encodes CASGHLESGHGYTF.

This clone was detected once. A read error may be the cause here, since a much bigger clone is one base away. V is TRBV6-1 and J is TRBJ1-1; tentatively, D is TRBD1 (5 bases). This CDR3 spans 15 amino acids. CDR1 and CDR2 from the germline V gene are MNHNS and SASEGT. CDR3 sequence (DNA): TGTGCCAGCTCTCGCTTCACGGGACGGAGCACTGAAGCTCTCTTT. Its translation is CASSRFTGRSTEALF.

The gene calls are TRBV4-1 and TRBJ1-1, with D hard to call. Germline CDR1 and CDR2: MGHRA and YSYEKL. This CDR3 has 13 residues. Deletions cut 4 bases from V and 8 bases from J, with 14 bases between. The CDR3 here is CASSPHNGVEAFF. The CDR3 DNA reads TGCGCCAGCAGCCCCCACAACGGGGTAGAAGCTTTCTTT.